The 29 T cell receptor beta chains presented below share a single source sample, sequenced in a study of shared clonotypes between healthy human individuals. The table came from immunoSEQ multiplex PCR; TCRdb's copy has only in-frame clones and leaves some out. The sample lists roughly 1,500,000 clones, 98% to 99% seen once, with under 0.45% in the top ten. Sequencing was done on a sample of naive CD4+ T cells sorted from blood. Subset: CD45RA+ positively selected. These receptors all come from a man aged 30 to 39 in good health.

This clone occurred a few times. This sequence joins TRBV27 and TRBJ1-2; D gene uncertain. The CDR3 consists of 15 residues. V was shortened by 4 bases and J by 9 bases, with 21 bases between the two germline ends. Per the germline V gene, CDR1 is MNHEY and CDR2 is SMNVEV (reference sequence). In DNA form, the CDR3 reads TGTGCCAGCAGTTCAAACCGGGAAGGACGGGTCAGCTACACCTTC. Translation gives CASSSNREGRVSYTF.

This rearrangement joins TRBV28 to TRBJ1-1, with unresolved D. The CDR3 consists of 13 residues. CDR1 MDHEN and CDR2 SYDVKM come from the germline V gene. Between the trimmed V and J ends, which lost 2 bases and 7 bases, there was a span of 11 bases. The CDR3 DNA reads as TGTGCCAGCAGTTTAAATTTGGAAGTTGAAGCTTTCTTT. Protein sequence: CASSLNLEVEAFF.

The genes are TRBV9 and TRBJ2-7; 10 nucleotides line up with TRBD2. The CDR3 is 16 residues long. V lost 0 bases, J lost 2 bases, and 5 bases stayed unmatched. CDR1 and CDR2 from the germline V gene are SGDLS and YYNGEE. DNA of the CDR3: TGTGCCAGCAGCGTAGCTAGCGGGAGTCCTCCCTACGAGCAGTACTTC. Encoded protein: CASSVASGSPPYEQYF.

The chain joins TRBV5-4 to TRBJ2-1; 10 nucleotides align to TRBD1. The CDR3 is 13 amino acids. Germline V gene lookup returns CDR1 SGHNT and CDR2 YYREEE (reference sequence). The J segment lost 15 bases and the V segment lost 3 bases, leaving 9 bases of the junction unmatched. CDR3 in amino acids: CASSSTNRDRGFF. The CDR3 DNA is TGTGCCAGCAGCTCGACTAACCGGGACAGGGGGTTCTTC.

This chain connects TRBV27 to TRBJ2-1; perhaps TRBD1 as D (6 bases). The V gene lost 3 bases and the J gene lost 3 bases, with 15 bases spanning the gap. The CDR3 spans 16 residues. Germline V gives CDR1 MNHEY, CDR2 SMNVEV (reference sequence). CDR3 sequence (DNA): TGTGCCAGCAGTTTGTTGGATACAGGGCTCTACAATGAGCAGTTCTTC. Amino acid sequence: CASSLLDTGLYNEQFF.

CDR3 loop: CASSRPGTGTSNYGYTF. CDR3 sequence (DNA): TGTGCCAGCAGCCGACCCGGGACAGGGACTTCTAACTATGGCTACACCTTC. The chain has TRBV5-4 and TRBJ1-2, with TRBD1 matching over 9 bases. The CDR3 consists of 17 residues. The J segment lost 0 bases and the V segment lost 4 bases, leaving 10 bases of the junction unmatched. Looked up from germline, CDR1 is SGHNT and CDR2 is YYREEE (reference sequence).

The V gene is TRBV29-1, the J gene TRBJ2-3; 8 bases map to TRBD1. CDR1 SQVTM and CDR2 ANQGSEA come from the germline V gene. The trim removed 6 bases at V and 0 bases at J, leaving 5 bases unmatched. CDR3 length: 14 residues. The DNA for the CDR3 is TGCAGCGTACGGACAGGGTTAAGCACAGATACGCAGTATTTT. Protein sequence: CSVRTGLSTDTQYF.

This clone has a single count. The rearrangement links TRBV7-9 to TRBJ2-7, with 8 bases that match TRBD1. Germline CDR1 reads SEHNR; CDR2 reads FQNEAQ (reference sequence). The CDR3 totals 15 residues. With V trimmed by 1 base and J by 5 bases, 7 bases remained unmatched. CDR3 sequence reads: CASSLEGTGLDEQYF. CDR3 bases: TGTGCCAGCAGCTTAGAAGGGACAGGACTTGACGAGCAGTACTTC.

This sequence joins TRBV5-1 and TRBJ2-1; the match to TRBD2 covers 15 bases. The CDR3 contains 17 residues. V lost 4 bases to trimming and J lost 5 bases; unmatched junction nucleotides: 7. Germline CDR1 is SGHRS and CDR2 is YFSETQ. Here the CDR3 reads CASSPGLAGGPNNEQFF. In nucleotides, the CDR3 is TGCGCCAGCAGCCCGGGACTAGCGGGAGGCCCCAACAATGAGCAGTTCTTC.

The V call is TRBV11-2, the J call TRBJ2-2; 8 nucleotides agree with TRBD2. Looked up from germline, CDR1 is SGHAT and CDR2 is FQNNGV. Trimming removed 5 bases from V and 5 bases from J; junction bases left unmatched: 16. The CDR3 runs to 18 residues. CDR3 DNA sequence: TGTGCCAGCAGCCCCGGGCTTTGGAGCGGGAGTTGGACCGGGGAGCTGTTTTTT. Its protein is CASSPGLWSGSWTGELFF.

The chain uses TRBV7-2 and TRBJ2-1, with 16 nucleotides matching TRBD2. J gave up 1 base and V 6 bases, and 9 bases lay outside the gene matches. Germline values: CDR1 SGHTA, CDR2 FQGNSA. The CDR3 is 19 residues long. CDR3: CASSQGGLAGGPSYNEQFF. DNA of the CDR3: TGTGCCAGCAGTCAAGGGGGACTAGCGGGAGGGCCGTCCTACAATGAGCAGTTCTTC.

J is TRBJ2-7 and V is TRBV10-3; D is ambiguous. Per germline, CDR1 ENHRY and CDR2 SYGVKD. Trimming removed 0 bases at V and 7 bases at J, with 10 bases between. The CDR3 totals 13 residues. In DNA, the CDR3 is TGTGCCATCAGTGAGTCTCGGAGTTTTGAGCAGTACTTC. Translating it yields CAISESRSFEQYF.

The CDR3 DNA reads TGTGCCAGCAGCCCTACAGGGTATTTTTCAAACATTCAGTACTTC. Amino acids: CASSPTGYFSNIQYF. V and J are TRBV7-9 and TRBJ2-4, with D perhaps TRBD1 (6 bases). The CDR3 sequence is 15 residues long. Germline CDR1 and CDR2: SEHNR and FQNEAQ (reference sequence). Trimming pared 5 bases from V and 6 bases from J, leaving 17 bases between.

The J gene is TRBJ2-2, the V gene TRBV5-1; D perhaps matches TRBD2 (6 bases). The V gene's germline CDR1 is SGHRS and CDR2 YFSETQ. The ends were cut back, 0 bases at V and 6 bases at J, with 9 bases in the middle. This CDR3 has 14 residues. CDR3 sequence reads: CASSLAGVSGELFF. DNA of the CDR3: TGCGCCAGCAGCTTGGCGGGGGTCTCCGGGGAGCTGTTTTTT.

The CDR3 DNA follows: TGTGCCTGGTTGACTAACTCCTACGAGCAGTACTTC. This codes for CAWLTNSYEQYF. The chain joins TRBV30 to TRBJ2-7; D might be TRBD2 (5 bases). Trimming removed 5 bases at V and 0 bases at J, with 8 bases between. This CDR3 region has 12 residues. Germline V CDR1 and CDR2: GTSNPN, SVGIG (reference sequence).

The genes are TRBV5-1 and TRBJ1-1; the match to TRBD1 covers 7 bases. J gave up 4 bases and V 1 base, and 7 bases lay outside the gene matches. The CDR3 is made up of 15 amino acids. The germline gives CDR1 SGHRS, CDR2 YFSETQ. The CDR3 coding sequence is TGCGCCAGCAGCTTGATCGCGGGGGACAGCACTGAAGCTTTCTTT. It encodes CASSLIAGDSTEAFF.

The chain joins TRBV7-2 to TRBJ2-1, with D uncertain. Germline V gene sequence: CDR1 SGHTA, CDR2 FQGNSA. The CDR3 sequence is 14 residues long. Trimming shortened V by 5 bases and J by 8 bases, and 16 bases separated the two germline ends. CDR3 sequence (DNA): TGTGCCAGCAGCCCCGGGCCCAATCTATATGAGCAGTTCTTC. Translated, it gives CASSPGPNLYEQFF.

The chain carries TRBV30 and TRBJ1-1; a possible D gene is TRBD1 (6 bases). This CDR3 spans 11 amino acids. Germline V gene lookup returns CDR1 GTSNPN and CDR2 SVGIG (reference sequence). Trimming stripped 6 bases from V and 7 bases from J, with 12 bases between. Here the CDR3 reads CACRGAGEAFF. Here the CDR3 DNA reads TGTGCCTGCCGGGGGGCGGGTGAAGCTTTCTTT.

This clone is a singleton in its sample. The chain links TRBV30 to TRBJ1-1, with TRBD1 identical over 7 bases. This CDR3 has 14 residues. The V segment lost 1 base and the J segment 2 bases; nucleotides outside the gene matches: 4. Germline CDR1 is GTSNPN and CDR2 is SVGIG (reference sequence). The CDR3 protein is CAWSDNRGNTEAFF. Written as DNA, the CDR3 is TGTGCCTGGAGTGACAACAGGGGAAACACTGAAGCTTTCTTT.

The chain couples TRBV11-1 to TRBJ2-5, with D possibly matching TRBD1 (5 bases). The CDR3 is 14 amino acids. Trimming pared 10 bases from V and 2 bases from J, leaving 17 bases between. Germline CDR1 is SGHAT and CDR2 is FQDESV (reference sequence). The CDR3 DNA is TGTGCCATGCCTGGGGCAGGTCGGCAAGAGACCCAGTACTTC. Residues: CAMPGAGRQETQYF.

The chain carries TRBV19 and TRBJ2-3; weak D call: TRBD2 (6 bases). The V gene's germline CDR1 is LNHDA and CDR2 SQIVND (reference sequence). V lost 3 bases and J lost 1, with 8 bases in between. The CDR3 sequence is 14 residues long. Here the CDR3 DNA reads TGTGCCAGTAGTATGCCTAGCGGCACAGATACGCAGTATTTT. This gives the protein CASSMPSGTDTQYF.

This chain joins TRBV4-1 and TRBJ2-7; 8 positions agree with TRBD2. After removal of 8 bases from V and 5 bases from J, the junction contained 11 bases not matched to a gene. Germline CDR1 is MGHRA and CDR2 is YSYEKL. The CDR3 runs 14 residues. CDR3 loop: CASPSGGRIHEQYF. The CDR3, as DNA: TGCGCCAGCCCCAGCGGCGGGAGGATCCACGAGCAGTACTTC.

CDR3 amino acids: CASSQPSGITGELFF. CDR3 DNA: TGCGCCAGCAGCCAACCTAGCGGGATCACCGGGGAGCTGTTTTTT. V and J are TRBV4-1 and TRBJ2-2, with 9 positions matching TRBD2. This CDR3 has 15 amino acids. Looked up from germline, CDR1 is MGHRA and CDR2 is YSYEKL. J lost 4 bases, V lost 2 bases, and 2 bases had no gene match.

The V gene is TRBV5-4, the J gene TRBJ1-3; D not certain. Germline V gene data show CDR1 as SGHNT and CDR2 as YYREEE (reference sequence). Trimming took 1 base from V and 2 from J, leaving 7 bases between them. CDR3 size: 14 residues. The CDR3 DNA reads TGTGCCAGCAGCTTGAAGGGAACTGGAAACACCATATATTTT. It codes for CASSLKGTGNTIYF.

The V gene is TRBV7-9, the J gene TRBJ2-3; the D call may be TRBD1 or TRBD2 (6 bases each). The germline CDR1 and CDR2 sequences are SEHNR and FQNEAQ (reference sequence). CDR3 length equals 15 residues. V was shortened by 1 base and J by 2 bases, with 10 bases between the two germline ends. The CDR3 sequence is CASSLDGGDTDTQYF. CDR3 DNA sequence: TGTGCCAGCAGCTTAGACGGGGGCGACACAGATACGCAGTATTTT.

This clone has more than one count but fewer than ten. The rearrangement links TRBV5-4 to TRBJ2-7, with 12 bases fitting TRBD2. From germline, CDR1 is SGHNT and CDR2 YYREEE (reference sequence). The CDR3 has 15 residues. V lost 3 bases and J lost 5; bases outside the gene matches: 6. In DNA, the CDR3 is TGTGCCAGCAGCTCACGACTAGCGGGAGTGGACGAGCAGTACTTC. It encodes CASSSRLAGVDEQYF. The full variable domain, completed using reference TRBV5-4 and TRBJ2-7, is ETGVTQSPTHLIKTRGQQVTLRCSSQSGHNTVSWYQQALGQGPQFIFQYYREEENGRGNFPPRFSGLQFPNYSSELNVNALELDDSALYLCASSSRLAGVDEQYFGPGTRLTVT.

The rearrangement joins TRBV7-9 to TRBJ1-1; perhaps TRBD1 as D (5 bases). The CDR3 consists of 14 residues. The V and J ends lost 8 bases and 1 base respectively, with 14 bases between them. Germline-derived CDR1 and CDR2 are SEHNR and FQNEAQ (reference sequence). In DNA, the CDR3 is TGTGCCAGCGGAACTCGGACACCGAACACTGAAGCTTTCTTT. This encodes CASGTRTPNTEAFF. Filled out from reference TRBV7-9 and TRBJ1-1, the complete variable domain reads DTGVSQNPRHKITKRGQNVTFRCDPISEHNRLYWYRQTLGQGPEFLTYFQNEAQLEKSRLLSDRFSAERPKGSFSTLEIQRTEQGDSAMYLCASGTRTPNTEAFFGQGTRLTVV.

The chain has TRBV11-3 and TRBJ2-3; D tentatively fits TRBD1 or TRBD2 (5 bases each). The CDR3 loop spans 15 amino acids. The germline V and J ends were trimmed by 3 bases and 4 bases, with 14 bases remaining between them. CDR1 is SGHNT, CDR2 YENEEA, per germline. DNA of the CDR3: TGTGCCAGCAGCTTCGGGGACGGGACGTCAGATACGCAGTATTTT. Its protein is CASSFGDGTSDTQYF.

The DNA for the CDR3 is TGTGCCAGCAGTTTATTGACCGGGACAGGGATAATACCGGCTTATGGCTACACCTTC. Translating it yields CASSLLTGTGIIPAYGYTF. The V gene is TRBV27, the J gene TRBJ1-2, with 9 bases matching TRBD1. Germline V lookup: CDR1 MNHEY, CDR2 SMNVEV (reference sequence). CDR3 length equals 19 residues. With 1 base clipped from V and 5 bases from J, the junction kept 17 bases outside the gene matches.